Presented here are 12 T cell receptor beta chains from one specimen sequenced in a study of T cells in women clearing cervical HPV infection. Using immunoSEQ multiplex PCR, the repertoire was profiled, and TCRdb retains in-frame clones only, with some absent. There are fewer than 50,000 clones in the sample, with about 8% held by the top ten. Sequencing was performed on blood buffy coat. These receptors were taken from a woman aged 18-70 years with a cervical HPV16 infection that either progressed to CIN3+ or cleared (not recorded which).

The CDR3 spells CASSIEGQSYNEQFF. The CDR3 bases that were read are TGTGCCAGTAGTATAGAGGGACAGTCCTACAATGAG. The V and J genes are TRBV19 and TRBJ2-1; 7 bases agree with TRBD1. The DNA ends 3 residues before the CDR3 does, and the rest of the CDR3 is filled in from the germline J gene. The CDR3 spans 15 residues. The germline gives CDR1 LNHDA, CDR2 SQIVND (reference sequence). Losses at the gene ends were 0 bases for V and 1 base for J; bases not matched to a gene: 0.

On this clone: The CDR3 goes on 3 residues after the read ends, and that part is filled in from the germline J gene. This chain links TRBV16 with TRBJ1-2; D is unclear. V was pared by 2 bases and J by 2 bases, with 6 bases between. Germline lookup yields CDR1 KGHSY and CDR2 FQNENV. The CDR3 extends over 13 amino acids. The CDR3 region is CASSQTANYGYTF. The sequenced CDR3 bases are TGTGCCAGCAGCCAAACAGCAAACTATGGC.

Points on this clone: The read is 3 residues too short to cover the CDR3 end, so that end is filled in from the germline J gene. The V gene is TRBV4-2, the J gene TRBJ2-3; TRBD2 matches at 12 bases. V dropped 3 bases and J dropped 8; count of bases not matched to a gene: 12. This CDR3 has 17 residues. Germline lookup yields CDR1 LGHNA and CDR2 YNFKEQ. The CDR3 region is CASSQTSGGTLAGTQYF. CDR3 DNA, as far as it was read: TGTGCCAGCAGCCAGACTAGCGGGGGCACCTTGGCAGGTACG.

A word on this clone: The missing CDR3 end, 3 residues past where the read stops, is filled in from the germline J gene. The chain uses TRBV2 and TRBJ2-1; 13 bases map to TRBD2. The germline V gene has CDR1 SNHLY and CDR2 FYNNEI. V shed 5 bases and J 9 bases; nucleotides not matched to a gene: 7. The CDR3 length is 15 residues. The CDR3 loop is CASSPLAGGPGEQFF. Partial CDR3 DNA: TGTGCCAGCAGTCCACTAGCGGGAGGGCCTGGTGAG.

On this clone: The sequence runs out 3 residues before the end of the CDR3; the remainder is reconstructed from the germline J gene. The sample holds other DNA sequences that translate to the same CDR3. The gene calls are TRBV5-1 and TRBJ1-5; tentative D call: TRBD1 (5 bases). The germline gives CDR1 SGHRS, CDR2 YFSETQ. The CDR3 runs to 14 residues. V lost 0 bases and J 2 bases, leaving 6 bases between the germline ends. The CDR3 loop is CASSLAGGNQPQHF. Incomplete CDR3 DNA: TGCGCCAGCAGCTTGGCGGGGGGCAATCAGCCC.

Comments on this clone: The read terminates 3 residues before the CDR3 end, so the remaining end is supplied by the germline J gene. The chain joins TRBV9 to TRBJ1-4; 10 nucleotides match TRBD1. V trimming: 3 bases; J trimming: 8 bases; junction bases outside the gene matches: 7. The CDR3 is 15 residues long. Germline V gene data show CDR1 as SGDLS and CDR2 as YYNGEE. The CDR3 region is CASSASGTGVEKLFF. The CDR3 bases that were read are TGTGCCAGCAGCGCCTCCGGGACAGGGGTGGAAAAA.

Of note for this clone: The CDR3 end lies 3 residues beyond the end of the read and is filled in from the germline J gene. This chain connects TRBV19 to TRBJ2-5; 11 bases fit TRBD2. The CDR3 is 14 residues long. The trim removed 5 bases at V and 4 bases at J, leaving 3 bases unmatched. Per the germline V gene, CDR1 is LNHDA and CDR2 is SQIVND (reference sequence). The CDR3 reads CASSFLAGGETQYF. The sequenced part of the CDR3 DNA is TGTGCCAGTAGTTTTCTAGCGGGAGGAGAGACC.

Worth noting for this clone: The missing CDR3 end, 3 residues past where the read stops, is filled in from the germline J gene. This sequence joins TRBV18 and TRBJ1-5, with D perhaps TRBD1 (6 bases). The V and J ends lost 5 bases and 1 base respectively, with 12 bases between them. The CDR3 has 15 residues. Germline CDR1 KGHSH, CDR2 LQKENI. CDR3 sequence reads: CASSGSGASNQPQHF. CDR3 DNA, as far as it was read: TGTGCCAGCTCAGGGTCAGGGGCGAGCAATCAGCCC.

As regards this clone: The read gets to within 3 residues of the CDR3 end, and the germline J gene fills in the rest. V and J are TRBV29-1 and TRBJ2-7; tentative D call: TRBD1 (5 bases). V lost 5 bases and J 0 bases, leaving 8 bases between the germline ends. From germline, CDR1 is SQVTM and CDR2 ANQGSEA. The CDR3 contains 12 residues. The sequenced CDR3 bases are TGCAGCGTTAGGGGCAGCTCCTACGAG. This encodes CSVRGSSYE. In full, the CDR3 reads CSVRGSSYEQYF.

As to this clone: The CDR3 extends 3 residues past the end of the read, so its final part is completed from the germline J gene. This chain connects TRBV10-3 to TRBJ2-1; D not resolved. The CDR3 consists of 13 residues. Looked up from germline, CDR1 is ENHRY and CDR2 is SYGVKD. V lost 6 bases and J 8 bases, leaving 14 bases between the germline ends. The sequenced CDR3 bases are TGTGCCATCAGGGTTGCAGATTTTGATGAG. Its protein product is CAIRVADFDE. From start to end, the CDR3 is CAIRVADFDEQFF.

CDR3 bases read: TGTGCCAGCAGCCCCCTCGCGGGAGGCAAAAACATT. It yields the protein CASSPLAGGKNI. The whole CDR3 is CASSPLAGGKNIQYF. V gene TRBV28 combines with J gene TRBJ2-4; TRBD2 matches 8 bases. The read falls 3 residues short of the CDR3 end, and the missing part is taken from the germline J gene. Germline trimming cut 6 bases from V and 3 bases from J; bases unmatched to any gene: 7. The CDR3 has 15 residues. CDR1 and CDR2 (germline): MDHEN, SYDVKM. The whole variable domain, remainder taken from reference TRBV28 and TRBJ2-4, is DVKVTQSSRYLVKRTGEKVFLECVQDMDHENMFWYRQDPGLGLRLIYFSYDVKMKEKGDIPEGYSVSREKKERFSLILESASTNQTSMYLCASSPLAGGKNIQYFGAGTRLSVL.

As for this clone: The CDR3 is cut off 3 residues early in the read; its end comes from the germline J gene. The V and J genes are TRBV5-8 and TRBJ1-1, with 7 bases identical to TRBD1. This CDR3 has 14 residues. Trimming cost V 4 bases and J 7 bases; bases outside gene matches: 10. Germline loops: CDR1 SGHTS, CDR2 YDEGEE. CDR3 sequence: CASSPQWTGLEAFF. The CDR3 DNA, read in part, is TGTGCCAGCAGCCCACAATGGACAGGCCTTGAA.